Listed here is a single T cell receptor (beta chain). This sample is drawn from a study of blood T cell repertoires in COVID-19. Turning to the study itself: There were acute and convalescent COVID-19 samples, and they came from the United States, Italy and Spain. The analysed material was cDNA or gDNA that came from T cells, B-cell-depleted T cells, or PBMCs.

How the authors handled the data: Quantification of nucleated cells was approximated via reference gene primer amplification. Assay used: immunoSEQ multiplex PCR; TCRdb lists only in-frame clones, some missing. For V, J and clone size, that table is used; D and trimming come from the DNA. The sample lists fewer than 250,000 clones, about nine tenths seen once, with under 3.5% in the top ten. One Seattle source followed patients from active infection through their disease course. Germline CDR1 and CDR2: MDHEN and SYDVKM. Losses at the gene ends were 6 bases for V and 5 bases for J; bases not matched to a gene: 14. The length of the CDR3 is 17 residues.

Source material: peripheral blood. This receptor was obtained from a man aged 30 to 45 with COVID-19, enrolled during active disease. The chain carries TRBV28 and TRBJ2-3; 10 bases are shared with TRBD1. The CDR3 DNA reads TGTGCCAGCAGAACACGGGACAGGGGTAATCCGGGAGATACGCAGTATTTT. Protein: CASRTRDRGNPGDTQYF.